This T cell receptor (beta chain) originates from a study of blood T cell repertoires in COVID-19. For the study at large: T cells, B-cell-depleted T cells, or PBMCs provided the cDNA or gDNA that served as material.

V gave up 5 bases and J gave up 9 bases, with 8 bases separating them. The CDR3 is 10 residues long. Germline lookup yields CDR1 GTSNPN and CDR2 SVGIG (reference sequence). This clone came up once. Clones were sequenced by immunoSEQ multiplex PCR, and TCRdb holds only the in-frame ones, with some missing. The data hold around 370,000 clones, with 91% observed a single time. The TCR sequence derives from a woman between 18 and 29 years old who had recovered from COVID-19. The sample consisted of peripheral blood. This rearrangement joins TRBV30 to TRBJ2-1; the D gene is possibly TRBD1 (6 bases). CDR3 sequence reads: CAWGGLEQFF. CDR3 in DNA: TGTGCCTGGGGGGGCCTTGAGCAGTTCTTC.